This T cell receptor (beta chain) was sequenced for a study of blood T cell repertoires in COVID-19. For the study at large: COVID-19 samples collected from the United States, Italy and Spain covered acute and convalescent phases. The analysed material was cDNA or gDNA that came from T cells, B-cell-depleted T cells, or PBMCs.

There are 19 residues in the CDR3. CDR1 and CDR2 (germline): SGHRS, YFSETQ. The J segment lost 5 bases and the V segment lost 0 bases, leaving 8 bases of the junction unmatched. How the authors handled the data: Estimation of nucleated cell counts relied on the amplification of reference gene primers. The table came from immunoSEQ multiplex PCR; TCRdb's copy has only in-frame clones and leaves some out. For V, J and clone size, that table is used; D and trimming come from the DNA. The sample records about 180,000 clones, 70% to 90% being singletons. The gene calls are TRBV5-1 and TRBJ2-1, with TRBD2 matching 16 bases. The clonotype comes from a human donor with active or convalescent COVID-19. The donor label of this sample is uncertain. The material sequenced was peripheral blood. This chain's CDR3 is CASSLEGTSGRAPHNEQFF. The CDR3 coding sequence is TGCGCCAGCAGCTTGGAGGGGACTAGCGGGAGGGCCCCCCACAATGAGCAGTTCTTC.